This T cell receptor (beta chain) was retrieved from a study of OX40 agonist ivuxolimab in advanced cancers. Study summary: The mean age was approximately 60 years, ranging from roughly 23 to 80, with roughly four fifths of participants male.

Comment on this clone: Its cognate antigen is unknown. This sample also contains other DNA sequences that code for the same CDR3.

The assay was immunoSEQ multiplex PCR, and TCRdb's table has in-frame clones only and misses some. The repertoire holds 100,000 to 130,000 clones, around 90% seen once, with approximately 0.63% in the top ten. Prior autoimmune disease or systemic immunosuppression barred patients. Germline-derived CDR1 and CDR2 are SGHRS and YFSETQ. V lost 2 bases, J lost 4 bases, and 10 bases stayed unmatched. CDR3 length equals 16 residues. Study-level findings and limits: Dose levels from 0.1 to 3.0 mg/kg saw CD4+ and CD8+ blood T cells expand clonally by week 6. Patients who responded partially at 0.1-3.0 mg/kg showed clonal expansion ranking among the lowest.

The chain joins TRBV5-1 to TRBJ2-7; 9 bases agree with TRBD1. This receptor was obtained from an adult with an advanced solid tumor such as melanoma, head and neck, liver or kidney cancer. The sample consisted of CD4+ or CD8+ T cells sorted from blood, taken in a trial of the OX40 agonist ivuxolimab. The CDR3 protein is CASSLTGTGLFYEQYF. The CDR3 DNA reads TGCGCCAGCAGCTTAACGGGGACAGGGCTTTTTTACGAGCAGTACTTC.